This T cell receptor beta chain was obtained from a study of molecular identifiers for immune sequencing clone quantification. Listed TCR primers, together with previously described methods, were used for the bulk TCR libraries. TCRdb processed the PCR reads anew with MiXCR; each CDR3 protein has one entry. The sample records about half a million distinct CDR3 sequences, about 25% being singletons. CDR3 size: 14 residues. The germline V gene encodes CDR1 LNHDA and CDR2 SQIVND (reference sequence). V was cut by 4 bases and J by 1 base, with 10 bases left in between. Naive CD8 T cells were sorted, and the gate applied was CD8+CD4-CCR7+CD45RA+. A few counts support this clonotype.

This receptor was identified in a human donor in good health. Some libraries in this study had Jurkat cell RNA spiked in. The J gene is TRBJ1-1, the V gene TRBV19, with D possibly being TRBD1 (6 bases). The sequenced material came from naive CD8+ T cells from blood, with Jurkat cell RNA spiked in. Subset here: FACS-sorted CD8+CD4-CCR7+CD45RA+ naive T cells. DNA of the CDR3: TGTGCCAGTAGTAAGGACAGACAGAACACTGAAGCTTTCTTT. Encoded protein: CASSKDRQNTEAFF.